This T cell receptor (beta chain) was obtained from a study of patients and donors after allogeneic stem cell transplantation. The CDR3 has 16 amino acids. With 0 bases removed from V and 5 bases from J, the gap between germline ends came to 14 bases. Germline V gene data show CDR1 as MNHEY and CDR2 as SVGAGI. TCRdb re-called the RT-PCR reads through MiXCR, storing one row per CDR3 protein. The sample lists about 960,000 distinct CDR3 sequences, roughly 18% occurring once. The sequence derives from a human donor who was either an allogeneic HSCT recipient or a stem cell or donor lymphocyte infusion donor (not recorded which). It is not recorded whose cells these are; they may come from a transplant donor. Sequencing was done on a sample of blood, either unsorted or a sorted T cell fraction (not recorded which). The V and J genes are TRBV6-5 and TRBJ2-1; weak D call: TRBD2 (5 bases). CDR3 DNA: TGTGCCAGCAGTTACTCGATCGGAGGCGCGGACAATGAGCAGTTCTTC. It is translated as CASSYSIGGADNEQFF.